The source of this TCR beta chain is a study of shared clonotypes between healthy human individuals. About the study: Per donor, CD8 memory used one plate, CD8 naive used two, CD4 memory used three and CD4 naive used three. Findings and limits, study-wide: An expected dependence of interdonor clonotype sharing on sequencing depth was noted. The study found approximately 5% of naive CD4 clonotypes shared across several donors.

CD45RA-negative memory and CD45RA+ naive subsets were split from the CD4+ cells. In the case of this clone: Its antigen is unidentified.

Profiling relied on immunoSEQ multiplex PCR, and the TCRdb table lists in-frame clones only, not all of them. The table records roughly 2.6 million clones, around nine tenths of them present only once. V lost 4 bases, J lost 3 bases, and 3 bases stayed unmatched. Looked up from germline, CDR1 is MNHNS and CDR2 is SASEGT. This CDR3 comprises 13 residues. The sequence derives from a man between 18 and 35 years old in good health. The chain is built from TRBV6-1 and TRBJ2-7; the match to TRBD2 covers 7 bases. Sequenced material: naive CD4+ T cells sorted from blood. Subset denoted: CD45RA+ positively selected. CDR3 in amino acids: CASSAGLIYEQYF. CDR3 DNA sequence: TGTGCCAGCAGTGCGGGACTAATCTACGAGCAGTACTTC.